This entry lists 31 T cell receptor beta chains sequenced from one sample in a study of blood T cell repertoires in COVID-19. Clones were read by immunoSEQ multiplex PCR, and TCRdb kept only the in-frame ones, dropping some. The sample lists some 200,000 clones, 85% to 90% occurring once. Sequences were obtained from peripheral blood. All receptors come from a man older than 75 with acute or convalescent COVID-19.

The rearrangement links TRBV6-2 or TRBV6-3 to TRBJ1-5, with D hard to call. The germline V gene encodes CDR1 MNHEY and CDR2 SVGEGT. Trimming removed 5 bases at V and 0 bases at J, with 5 bases between. CDR3 length equals 13 residues. CDR3 nucleotides: TGTGCCAGCAGTCAAAATAGCAATCAGCCCCAGCATTTT. It codes for CASSQNSNQPQHF.

The V and J genes are TRBV7-8 and TRBJ1-3; 8 nucleotides line up with TRBD1. This CDR3 is 15 amino acids long. Germline CDR1 and CDR2: SGHVS and FQNEAQ. Trimming took 2 bases from V and 0 from J; bases not matched to a gene: 0. The CDR3 spells CASSLTGGSGNTIYF. DNA for the CDR3: TGTGCCAGCAGCTTAACAGGGGGCTCTGGAAACACCATATATTTT.

The chain links TRBV11-2 to TRBJ2-1; 9 bases match TRBD2. Trimming cost V 5 bases and J 10 bases; bases outside gene matches: 9. CDR3 size: 14 residues. Germline CDR1 reads SGHAT; CDR2 reads FQNNGV. The CDR3 sequence is CASSRTSGYGEQFF. CDR3 DNA sequence: TGTGCCAGCAGCCGTACTAGCGGGTATGGAGAGCAGTTCTTC.

V usage is TRBV19 and J usage is TRBJ2-5; no clear D. This CDR3 contains 14 residues. Trimming left V 7 bases short and J 2 bases short, with 14 bases between. Germline assignment: CDR1 LNHDA and CDR2 SQIVND (reference sequence). Here the CDR3 reads CASNPGRVQETQYF. The CDR3 DNA follows: TGTGCCAGTAATCCCGGTCGGGTACAAGAGACCCAGTACTTC.

The V call is TRBV11-2, the J call TRBJ2-1; a possible D gene is TRBD2 (5 bases). Germline lookup yields CDR1 SGHAT and CDR2 FQNNGV. Deletions cut 3 bases from V and 6 bases from J, with 9 bases between. The CDR3 is made up of 13 amino acids. The CDR3: CASSFGGRNEQFF. The CDR3 bases are TGTGCCAGCAGCTTTGGAGGTCGCAATGAGCAGTTCTTC.

The sample holds a few counts of this clone. The rearrangement uses TRBV7-2 and TRBJ2-1, with 10 bases aligning to TRBD1. With V trimmed by 1 base and J by 9 bases, 6 bases remained unmatched. The germline V gene has CDR1 SGHTA and CDR2 FQGNSA. There are 15 residues in the CDR3. The CDR3: CASSLDGTGVTEQFF. In DNA, the CDR3 is TGTGCCAGCAGCTTAGACGGGACAGGGGTAACTGAGCAGTTCTTC.

The chain has TRBV7-9 and TRBJ2-1; tentative D call: TRBD2 (5 bases). The CDR3 spans 12 residues. V lost 0 bases to trimming and J lost 11 bases, with 8 bases between them. In germline, CDR1 is SEHNR, CDR2 FQNEAQ (reference sequence). CDR3 sequence reads: CASSLALAKQFF. The CDR3 DNA is TGTGCCAGCAGCTTAGCCCTAGCTAAGCAGTTCTTC. Full variable domain (rest looked up from reference TRBV7-9 and TRBJ2-1): DTGVSQNPRHKITKRGQNVTFRCDPISEHNRLYWYRQTLGQGPEFLTYFQNEAQLEKSRLLSDRFSAERPKGSFSTLEIQRTEQGDSAMYLCASSLALAKQFFGPGTRLTVL.

The DNA for the CDR3 is TGTGCCAGCTCACCGCGACTAGAAAAGGGCAATGAGCAGTTCTTC. It translates to CASSPRLEKGNEQFF. The genes are TRBV18 and TRBJ2-1; a possible D gene is TRBD2 (6 bases). There are 15 residues in the CDR3. Trimming took off 3 bases at V and 6 bases at J, with 15 bases between the two ends. Per the germline V gene, CDR1 is KGHSH and CDR2 is LQKENI.

On this clone: The sample carries other DNA sequences with the same CDR3. The rearrangement uses TRBV3-1 (or the pseudogene TRBV3-2) and TRBJ2-3; no clear D. Germline loops: CDR1 LGHDT, CDR2 YNNKEL (reference sequence). The CDR3 has 13 residues. Trimming pared 1 base from V and 2 bases from J, leaving 4 bases between. The CDR3 sequence: CASSQVLTDTQYF. The CDR3 DNA reads TGTGCCAGCAGCCAAGTTCTCACAGATACGCAGTATTTT.

V usage is TRBV7-8 and J usage is TRBJ1-1; D is unresolved. The germline V gene has CDR1 SGHVS and CDR2 FQNEAQ. The germline V and J ends were trimmed by 6 bases and 0 bases, with 11 bases remaining between them. The CDR3 extends over 14 amino acids. CDR3 in amino acids: CASRGGPVNTEAFF. Written as DNA, the CDR3 is TGTGCCAGCAGGGGAGGACCAGTGAACACTGAAGCTTTCTTT.

V usage is TRBV7-2 and J usage is TRBJ2-1; 10 bases are shared with TRBD2. The ends lost 6 bases at V and 6 bases at J; junction bases unmatched: 5. The germline gives CDR1 SGHTA, CDR2 FQGNSA. This CDR3 has 14 amino acids. CDR3 sequence (DNA): TGTGCCAGCAGGAGCGGGAGGGCTAGCAATGAGCAGTTCTTC. This codes for CASRSGRASNEQFF.

The J gene is TRBJ1-4, the V gene TRBV5-8; D perhaps matches TRBD1 (6 bases). The germline V gene has CDR1 SGHTS and CDR2 YDEGEE. The CDR3 contains 16 residues. The germline V and J ends were trimmed by 2 bases and 7 bases, with 18 bases remaining between them. CDR3 in amino acids: CASSLFRGSQVEKLFF. In DNA, the CDR3 is TGTGCCAGCAGCTTATTCAGGGGAAGTCAAGTTGAAAAACTGTTTTTT.

The chain uses TRBV9 and TRBJ1-4, with a weak D call TRBD1 (6 bases). There are 15 residues in the CDR3. Germline CDR1 SGDLS, CDR2 YYNGEE. V dropped 3 bases and J dropped 3 bases, with 12 bases sitting between them. The DNA of the CDR3 is TGTGCCAGCAGCGCCCACGGGACATCTAATGAAAAACTGTTTTTT. As protein: CASSAHGTSNEKLFF.

The V gene is TRBV5-1, the J gene TRBJ1-1; TRBD1 might be the D (5 bases). Trimming pared 1 base from V and 5 bases from J, leaving 15 bases between. The length of the CDR3 is 15 residues. CDR1 and CDR2 from the germline V gene are SGHRS and YFSETQ. CDR3 nucleotides: TGCGCCAGCAGCTTGACGCCTTCGGGGGGGACTGAAGCTTTCTTT. This encodes CASSLTPSGGTEAFF.

The count of this clone is one. The V call is TRBV18, the J call TRBJ2-7, with D hard to call. The CDR3 is 14 amino acids. CDR1 and CDR2 (germline): KGHSH, LQKENI. V was clipped by 4 bases and J by 0 bases, with 10 bases between them. This chain's CDR3 is CASSLDTGSYEQYF. For the CDR3, the DNA is TGTGCCAGCTCACTCGACACCGGCTCCTACGAGCAGTACTTC.

The chain uses TRBV19 and TRBJ1-2, with TRBD1 matching over 8 bases. V shed 6 bases and J 3 bases; nucleotides not matched to a gene: 18. Germline V gene sequence: CDR1 LNHDA, CDR2 SQIVND (reference sequence). This CDR3 is 18 amino acids long. In DNA form, the CDR3 reads TGTGCCAGTAGCAACACGATTTGGGCAGGGGGCGCTTACTATGGCTACACCTTC. It encodes CASSNTIWAGGAYYGYTF.

V is TRBV7-9 and J is TRBJ1-4; TRBD1 agrees at 8 bases. CDR1 is SEHNR and CDR2 is FQNEAQ in the germline V gene (reference sequence). The CDR3 has 17 amino acids. The trim removed 5 bases at V and 0 bases at J, leaving 8 bases unmatched. The CDR3 is CASSARTGISTNEKLFF. The DNA of the CDR3 is TGTGCCAGCAGCGCAAGGACAGGGATTTCAACTAATGAAAAACTGTTTTTT.

The CDR3 coding sequence is TGCAGTGCTAGTTCCAGCGGGAGAACTGAATACGGTACGCAGTATTTT. Amino acids: CSASSSGRTEYGTQYF. The genes are TRBV20-1 and TRBJ2-3, with 8 bases that match TRBD2. Germline-derived CDR1 and CDR2 are DFQATT and SNEGSKA (reference sequence). Trimming took 3 bases from V and 8 from J; bases not matched to a gene: 16. This CDR3 spans 16 amino acids.

J is TRBJ2-5 and V is TRBV13; D gene ambiguous. The length of the CDR3 is 12 residues. The V gene lost 5 bases and the J gene lost 2 bases, with 6 bases spanning the gap. The V gene's germline CDR1 is PRHDT and CDR2 FYEKMQ (reference sequence). CDR3 bases: TGTGCCAGCAGCGCCAGACAAGAGACCCAGTACTTC. Its protein product is CASSARQETQYF.

The rearrangement joins TRBV7-9 to TRBJ2-2; D not resolved. This CDR3 region has 15 residues. The germline V gene encodes CDR1 SEHNR and CDR2 FQNEAQ (reference sequence). V was pared by 3 bases and J by 0 bases, with 8 bases between. The CDR3, as DNA: TGTGCCAGCAGCTTCCTGACAACGAACACCGGGGAGCTGTTTTTT. It codes for CASSFLTTNTGELFF.

This clone occurred once. Here the CDR3 reads CASSPLAERGLNEQFF. The CDR3 DNA reads TGTGCCAGTAGTCCTTTAGCGGAGAGGGGTCTCAATGAGCAGTTCTTC. V is TRBV19 and J is TRBJ2-1; weak D call: TRBD2 (6 bases). CDR3 size: 16 residues. In germline, CDR1 is LNHDA, CDR2 SQIVND (reference sequence). Trimming took off 5 bases at V and 6 bases at J, with 20 bases between the two ends. Complete variable domain (other parts from reference TRBV19 and TRBJ2-1): DGGITQSPKYLFRKEGQNVTLSCEQNLNHDAMYWYRQDPGQGLRLIYYSQIVNDFQKGDIAEGYSVSREKKESFPLTVTSAQKNPTAFYLCASSPLAERGLNEQFFGPGTRLTVL.

The CDR3 reads CASSEQGAGYGYTF. CDR3 DNA: TGTGCCAGCAGCGAACAGGGGGCCGGCTATGGCTACACCTTC. This chain links TRBV2 with TRBJ1-2; 9 bases line up with TRBD1. The germline V gene has CDR1 SNHLY and CDR2 FYNNEI. The CDR3 extends over 14 amino acids. V lost 6 bases, J lost 4 bases, and 6 bases stayed unmatched.

This sequence joins TRBV19 and TRBJ2-7; perhaps TRBD1 as D (5 bases). The V and J ends lost 1 base and 6 bases respectively, with 7 bases between them. The V gene's germline CDR1 is LNHDA and CDR2 SQIVND (reference sequence). The CDR3 covers 12 residues. In nucleotides, the CDR3 is TGTGCCAGTAGTATAGGGGGCCGCGAGCAGTACTTC. Translating gives CASSIGGREQYF.

The CDR3 loop reads CASSQSGTGANTGELFF. CDR3 nucleotides: TGCGCCAGCAGCCAATCCGGGACAGGAGCGAACACCGGGGAGCTGTTTTTT. The V and J genes are TRBV4-1 and TRBJ2-2; 8 bases map to TRBD1. The CDR3 length is 17 residues. Trimming removed 2 bases from V and 0 bases from J; junction bases left unmatched: 5. From germline, CDR1 is MGHRA and CDR2 YSYEKL.

The chain has TRBV6-5 and TRBJ2-2; no firm D call. This CDR3 comprises 13 residues. From germline, CDR1 is MNHEY and CDR2 SVGAGI. The V and J ends lost 4 bases and 1 base respectively, with 4 bases between them. CDR3 DNA sequence: TGTGCCAGCAGTTCCCGGAACACCGGGGAGCTGTTTTTT. Protein: CASSSRNTGELFF.

V and J are TRBV27 and TRBJ2-1; TRBD2 matches 7 bases. V was pared by 5 bases and J by 5 bases, with 12 bases of the junction left unmatched. CDR3 length equals 16 residues. The V gene's germline CDR1 is MNHEY and CDR2 SMNVEV (reference sequence). The CDR3 DNA is TGTGCCAGCAGTCTCGTGGGCGGGAGTGTCCACAATGAGCAGTTCTTC. Translating it yields CASSLVGGSVHNEQFF.

This sequence joins TRBV14 and TRBJ2-7; 15 bases line up with TRBD2. CDR1 and CDR2 from the germline V gene are SGHDN and FVKESK. The junction had 7 bases not matched to a gene; V was cut back by 7 bases and J by 3 bases. The CDR3 contains 16 residues. The CDR3 spells CASNRTSGRAFYEQYF. In DNA, the CDR3 is TGTGCCAGCAACCGGACTAGCGGGAGGGCCTTCTACGAGCAGTACTTC.

This clone was seen a few times. The V gene is TRBV11-2, the J gene TRBJ2-7; 9 bases fit TRBD1. Looked up from germline, CDR1 is SGHAT and CDR2 is FQNNGV. The V segment lost 4 bases and the J segment 1 base; nucleotides outside the gene matches: 8. The CDR3 is made up of 16 amino acids. In nucleotides, the CDR3 is TGTGCCAGCAGCTCCAGGACTGGACAGGGGTCCTACGAGCAGTACTTC. Amino acids: CASSSRTGQGSYEQYF.

CDR3 amino acids: CASSLARMDTEAFF. The CDR3 region has the DNA TGTGCCAGCAGCTTAGCGCGCATGGACACTGAAGCTTTCTTT. V is TRBV7-8 and J is TRBJ1-1; D not certain. Germline CDR1 reads SGHVS; CDR2 reads FQNEAQ. V shed 0 bases and J shed 3 bases, with 8 bases lying between them. The CDR3 is made up of 14 amino acids.

The chain links TRBV30 to TRBJ2-5; D unresolved. V gave up 1 base and J gave up 5 bases, with 14 bases separating them. This CDR3 comprises 14 residues. Germline values: CDR1 GTSNPN, CDR2 SVGIG (reference sequence). CDR3 loop: CAWSAPPAAETQYF. DNA for the CDR3: TGTGCCTGGAGTGCTCCACCCGCGGCGGAGACCCAGTACTTC.

This clone was found a few times. This chain links TRBV12-3 or TRBV12-4 with TRBJ1-2; tentatively, D is TRBD1 (6 bases). The CDR3 extends over 13 amino acids. Trimming removed 3 bases from V and 7 bases from J, with 12 bases in between. The CDR3 is CASSFRGGGGYTF. Here the CDR3 DNA reads TGTGCCAGCAGTTTCAGGGGAGGGGGTGGCTACACCTTC.